One and the same sample provided the 31 T cell receptor beta chains below, sequenced in a study of CD8 T cells in Susac syndrome. A quantity of about 0.45 to 1 ug RNA underwent reverse transcription using random hexamers. A single record per CDR3 protein comes from TCRdb applying MiXCR to the immunoSEQ multiplex PCR reads. The sample has 180,000 or so distinct CDR3 sequences; approximately 96% are singletons. Sequenced material: CD4+ T cells from PBMCs. The receptors originated from a human donor with multiple sclerosis.

The chain carries TRBV3-1 and TRBJ2-7; 8 bases fit TRBD1. The germline V gene has CDR1 LGHDT and CDR2 YNNKEL (reference sequence). With 5 bases clipped from V and 6 bases from J, the junction kept 9 bases outside the gene matches. CDR3 length: 14 residues. The CDR3 here is CASSTQGQGSEQYF. The CDR3 bases are TGTGCCAGCAGCACCCAAGGACAGGGCTCCGAGCAGTACTTC.

The chain employs TRBV19 and TRBJ2-5; no definite D call. Germline V gene lookup returns CDR1 LNHDA and CDR2 SQIVND (reference sequence). The CDR3 runs 13 residues. Trimming pared 6 bases from V and 4 bases from J, leaving 12 bases between. CDR3 bases: TGTGCCAGTAGACCCGGGCAGATAGAGACCCAGTACTTC. The encoded protein is CASRPGQIETQYF.

The V call is TRBV12-3 or TRBV12-4, the J call TRBJ1-6, with D perhaps TRBD1 (6 bases). The CDR3 has 14 residues. The V and J ends lost 3 bases and 7 bases respectively, with 10 bases between them. The CDR3 coding sequence is TGTGCCAGCAGTTTGACAGGAATGAATTCACCCCTCCACTTT. Amino acids: CASSLTGMNSPLHF.

This sequence joins TRBV15 and TRBJ1-1; D ambiguous. The CDR3 consists of 13 residues. CDR1 is LNHNV and CDR2 is YYDKDF in the germline V gene (reference sequence). Trimming shortened V by 0 bases and J by 4 bases, and 6 bases separated the two germline ends. CDR3 sequence: CATSRDFFTEAFF. As DNA, the CDR3 is TGTGCCACCAGCAGAGATTTTTTCACTGAAGCTTTCTTT. Using reference TRBV15 and TRBJ1-1 for the parts outside the CDR3, the full variable domain is DAMVIQNPRYQVTQFGKPVTLSCSQTLNHNVMYWYQQKSSQAPKLLFHYYDKDFNNEADTPDNFQSRRPNTSFCFLDIRSPGLGDTAMYLCATSRDFFTEAFFGQGTRLTVV.

The chain links TRBV4-1 to TRBJ1-2, with unresolved D. The length of the CDR3 is 13 residues. Trimming left V 0 bases short and J 8 bases short, with 10 bases between. In germline, CDR1 is MGHRA, CDR2 YSYEKL. This CDR3 reads CASSQDFGYGYTF. CDR3 DNA sequence: TGCGCCAGCAGCCAAGATTTCGGTTACGGCTACACCTTC.

The table lists this clonotype with a count of one. The chain employs TRBV24-1 and TRBJ2-1; D ambiguous. This CDR3 has 12 residues. From germline, CDR1 is KGHDR and CDR2 SFDVKD. The germline V and J ends were trimmed by 4 bases and 7 bases, with 7 bases remaining between them. The CDR3 reads CATSESWNEQFF. The CDR3 DNA is TGTGCCACCAGTGAGTCTTGGAATGAGCAGTTCTTC.

The chain couples TRBV12-3 or TRBV12-4 to TRBJ2-7; 7 bases agree with TRBD2. There are 17 residues in the CDR3. Losses at the gene ends were 2 bases for V and 3 bases for J; bases not matched to a gene: 13. The CDR3 spells CASSLSRTGSGGYEQYF. DNA of the CDR3: TGTGCCAGCAGTTTATCCCGCACAGGTTCGGGAGGCTACGAGCAGTACTTC.

This chain joins TRBV3-1 and TRBJ2-7; 10 positions match TRBD2. Germline V gene data show CDR1 as LGHDT and CDR2 as YNNKEL (reference sequence). V was pared by 2 bases and J by 6 bases, with 10 bases of the junction left unmatched. This CDR3 is 16 amino acids long. This chain's CDR3 is CASSQFIAGGSGEQYF. The CDR3 nucleotides are TGTGCCAGCAGCCAATTCATAGCGGGGGGAAGTGGCGAGCAGTACTTC.

As DNA, the CDR3 is TGTGCGGGCTGGACCAACTATGGCTACACCTTC. The encoded protein is CAGWTNYGYTF. The chain employs TRBV12-3 or TRBV12-4 and TRBJ1-2, with D unclear. The CDR3 consists of 11 residues.

The chain uses TRBV4-3 and TRBJ2-7, with TRBD1 identical over 7 bases. The CDR3 covers 15 residues. J lost 2 bases, V lost 4 bases, and 8 bases had no gene match. Germline V gene sequence: CDR1 LGHNA, CDR2 YSLEER. Written as DNA, the CDR3 is TGCGCCAGCAGCCCCGGGACAGTGACTCCCTACGAGCAGTACTTC. Residues: CASSPGTVTPYEQYF.

A remark on this clonotype: One end of the junction is discordant with germline, which a read error may explain. The chain has TRBV7-7 and TRBJ2-6; D gene ambiguous. Germline CDR1 and CDR2: SSHAT and FNYEAQ (reference sequence). The CDR3 has 15 residues. The CDR3 region is CASSPFTAGANVLTF. In DNA, the CDR3 is TGTGCTAGCAGCCCCTTTACGGCTGGGGCCAACGTCCTGACTTTC.

The J gene is TRBJ2-5, the V gene TRBV2; no clear D. Germline CDR1 is SNHLY and CDR2 is FYNNEI. CDR3 length: 12 residues. V lost 5 bases, J lost 5 bases, and 9 bases lay in between. The CDR3: CASSSPDETQYF. CDR3 nucleotide sequence: TGTGCCAGCAGTTCTCCCGATGAGACCCAGTACTTC.

The rearrangement uses TRBV12-3 or TRBV12-4 and TRBJ2-2; D unclear. V lost 2 bases to trimming and J lost 5 bases, with 6 bases between them. The CDR3 loop spans 13 amino acids. CDR3: CASSLILTGELFF. The CDR3 nucleotides read TGTGCCAGCAGTTTAATCCTGACCGGGGAGCTGTTTTTT.

J is TRBJ2-4 and V is TRBV20-1; TRBD2 is a possible D gene (6 bases). Per germline, CDR1 DFQATT and CDR2 SNEGSKA (reference sequence). Deletions cut 1 base from V and 3 bases from J, with 7 bases between. The CDR3 covers 13 residues. Here the CDR3 reads CSARGSGKNIQYF. The DNA of the CDR3 is TGCAGTGCTAGAGGTAGCGGCAAAAACATTCAGTACTTC.

The chain employs TRBV25-1 and TRBJ1-2, with 8 bases aligning to TRBD1. V lost 5 bases to trimming and J lost 6 bases; unmatched junction nucleotides: 8. Germline values: CDR1 MGHDK, CDR2 SYGVNS. This CDR3 comprises 14 residues. Here the CDR3 reads CASSPYPQGDGYTF. Here the CDR3 DNA reads TGTGCCAGCAGTCCTTACCCACAGGGGGATGGCTACACCTTC.

The chain combines TRBV20-1 with TRBJ2-7; 11 positions agree with TRBD1. The CDR3 runs to 16 residues. The V gene end was trimmed by 1 base and the J gene end by 1 base; junction bases not matched to a gene: 6. Looked up from germline, CDR1 is DFQATT and CDR2 is SNEGSKA (reference sequence). The CDR3 nucleotides read TGCAGTGCTAGAGTAAGGGACAGGGGGTATTCCTACGAGCAGTACTTC. Protein sequence: CSARVRDRGYSYEQYF.

The chain joins TRBV29-1 to TRBJ2-7; 9 bases map to TRBD1. Germline assignment: CDR1 SQVTM and CDR2 ANQGSEA. The CDR3 sequence is 13 residues long. Unmatched junction bases numbered 6, after V lost 6 bases and J lost 3 bases. The CDR3 DNA reads as TGCAGCGTGGCGGACAGGGGTGGCTACGAGCAGTACTTC. Translation: CSVADRGGYEQYF.

V and J are TRBV20-1 and TRBJ2-5; D is unresolved. Germline CDR1 is DFQATT and CDR2 is SNEGSKA (reference sequence). Trimming stripped 6 bases from V and 1 base from J, with 9 bases between. The CDR3 spans 12 residues. The CDR3 DNA sequence: TGCAGTGCCTACGAGACCCAAGAGACCCAGTACTTC. Translated: CSAYETQETQYF.

V is TRBV27 and J is TRBJ1-2; 10 nucleotides line up with TRBD1. Trimming at V came to 1 base and at J to 2 bases, leaving 4 bases not matched to a gene. The CDR3 loop spans 16 amino acids. Germline CDR1 and CDR2: MNHEY and SMNVEV (reference sequence). The CDR3 here is CASSLFATGGNYGYTF. CDR3 DNA sequence: TGTGCCAGCAGTTTATTTGCGACAGGGGGCAACTATGGCTACACCTTC.

CDR3 sequence (DNA): TGTGCCAGCAGCCAATTCAGGGAAGAGACCCAGTACTTC. Its translation: CASSQFREETQYF. This sequence joins TRBV16 and TRBJ2-5; D is possibly TRBD1 (5 bases). Per the germline V gene, CDR1 is KGHSY and CDR2 is FQNENV. Trimming left V 1 base short and J 3 bases short, with 6 bases between. The CDR3 covers 13 residues.

The chain uses TRBV5-4 and TRBJ2-3, with D possibly called TRBD1 or TRBD2 (5 bases each). The germline gives CDR1 SGHNT, CDR2 YYREEE (reference sequence). The CDR3 covers 14 residues. Trimming removed 0 bases at V and 4 bases at J, with 9 bases between. CDR3 in amino acids: CASSLELGADTQYF. The CDR3 DNA sequence: TGTGCCAGCAGCTTGGAATTGGGGGCAGATACGCAGTATTTT.

This clonotype came up once. For the CDR3, the DNA is TGCAGCGTTGAGGATCAGGGTAACTATGGCTACACCTTC. Amino acid sequence: CSVEDQGNYGYTF. This rearrangement joins TRBV29-1 to TRBJ1-2; D is possibly TRBD1 (5 bases). The CDR3 consists of 13 residues. V was cut by 3 bases and J by 1 base, with 9 bases left in between. The V gene's germline CDR1 is SQVTM and CDR2 ANQGSEA.

The chain uses TRBV12-3 or TRBV12-4 and TRBJ1-1, with a possible D match to TRBD1 (5 bases). The CDR3 consists of 12 residues. Trimming left V 10 bases short and J 6 bases short, with 15 bases between. The CDR3 DNA reads as TGTGCCACCAACTTCAGGGTCGCTGAAGCTTTCTTT. It codes for CATNFRVAEAFF.

V is TRBV29-1 and J is TRBJ1-2; 10 bases are a match to TRBD1. The CDR3 covers 13 residues. Germline CDR1 reads SQVTM; CDR2 reads ANQGSEA. Trimming took 6 bases from V and 6 from J; bases not matched to a gene: 7. The CDR3: CSVVDRGLHGYTF. CDR3 in DNA: TGCAGCGTGGTAGACAGGGGGCTCCATGGCTACACCTTC.

The chain combines TRBV20-1 with TRBJ2-5; either TRBD1 or TRBD2 may fit D (5 bases each). With 6 bases removed from V and 4 bases from J, the gap between germline ends came to 9 bases. Looked up from germline, CDR1 is DFQATT and CDR2 is SNEGSKA (reference sequence). The CDR3 loop spans 11 amino acids. CDR3 protein: CSALGRETQYF. DNA of the CDR3: TGCAGTGCCCTGGGACGAGAGACCCAGTACTTC.

V usage is TRBV7-2 and J usage is TRBJ1-2; 11 bases fit TRBD1. After removal of 6 bases from V and 4 bases from J, the junction contained 4 bases not matched to a gene. Germline V gene sequence: CDR1 SGHTA, CDR2 FQGNSA. CDR3 length: 14 amino acids. The CDR3 DNA reads as TGTGCCAGCAGATCTGGACAGGGGGCCTATGGCTACACCTTC. Its translation is CASRSGQGAYGYTF.

This clonotype was seen a single time. V usage is TRBV21-1 and J usage is TRBJ1-3; no check of the table's D call, TRBD1, against the DNA was made. TRBV21-1 corresponds to a pseudogene. The CDR3 spans 13 residues. The CDR3 spells CASSGQSGNTIYF. DNA of the CDR3: TGTGCCAGCAGCGGACAGTCTGGAAACACCATATATTTT.

V gene TRBV9 combines with J gene TRBJ1-3; D gene ambiguous. The CDR3 runs to 12 residues. V was cut by 2 bases and J by 4 bases, with 4 bases left in between. The germline V gene has CDR1 SGDLS and CDR2 YYNGEE. The CDR3 nucleotides read TGTGCCAGCAGCGTTTCAGGAAACACCATATATTTT. It codes for CASSVSGNTIYF.

This CDR3 reads CASSTERGQPQHF. For the CDR3, the DNA is TGTGCCAGCTCCACAGAGCGGGGTCAGCCCCAGCATTTT. The V and J genes are TRBV27 and TRBJ1-5; D gene ambiguous. CDR3 length equals 13 residues. The ends were cut back, 8 bases at V and 6 bases at J, with 14 bases in the middle. Germline values: CDR1 MNHEY, CDR2 SMNVEV (reference sequence).

V and J are TRBV7-2 and TRBJ2-1; 11 bases align to TRBD2. Germline CDR1 and CDR2: SGHTA and FQGNSA. Unmatched junction bases numbered 7, after V lost 4 bases and J lost 2 bases. CDR3 length: 17 amino acids. The CDR3 spells CASSSPSGGSPYNEQFF. In nucleotides, the CDR3 is TGTGCCAGCAGCTCTCCTAGCGGGGGGTCTCCCTACAATGAGCAGTTCTTC.

This rearrangement joins TRBV20-1 to TRBJ2-7; D is unclear. Germline V lookup: CDR1 DFQATT, CDR2 SNEGSKA (reference sequence). The CDR3 spans 11 residues. The germline V and J ends were trimmed by 5 bases and 2 bases, with 7 bases remaining between them. As DNA, the CDR3 is TGCAGTGCTCCCCTACCCTACGAGCAGTACTTC. It translates to CSAPLPYEQYF.